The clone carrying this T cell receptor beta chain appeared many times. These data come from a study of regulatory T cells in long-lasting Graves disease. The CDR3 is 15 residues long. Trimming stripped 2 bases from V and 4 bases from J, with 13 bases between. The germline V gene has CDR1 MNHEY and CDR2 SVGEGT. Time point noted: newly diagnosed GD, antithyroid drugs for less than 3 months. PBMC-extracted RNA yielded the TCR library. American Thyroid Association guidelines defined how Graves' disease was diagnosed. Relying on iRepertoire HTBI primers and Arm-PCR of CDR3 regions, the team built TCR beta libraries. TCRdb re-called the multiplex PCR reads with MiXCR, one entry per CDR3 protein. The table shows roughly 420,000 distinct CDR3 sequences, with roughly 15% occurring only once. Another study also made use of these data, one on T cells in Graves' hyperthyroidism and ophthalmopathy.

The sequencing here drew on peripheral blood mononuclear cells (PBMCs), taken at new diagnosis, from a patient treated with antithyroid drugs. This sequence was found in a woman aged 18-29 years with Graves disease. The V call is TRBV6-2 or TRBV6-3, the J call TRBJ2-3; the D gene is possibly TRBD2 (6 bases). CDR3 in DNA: TGTGCCAGCAGTTACGTGCGCGGGACCCCAGATACGCAGTATTTT. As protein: CASSYVRGTPDTQYF.